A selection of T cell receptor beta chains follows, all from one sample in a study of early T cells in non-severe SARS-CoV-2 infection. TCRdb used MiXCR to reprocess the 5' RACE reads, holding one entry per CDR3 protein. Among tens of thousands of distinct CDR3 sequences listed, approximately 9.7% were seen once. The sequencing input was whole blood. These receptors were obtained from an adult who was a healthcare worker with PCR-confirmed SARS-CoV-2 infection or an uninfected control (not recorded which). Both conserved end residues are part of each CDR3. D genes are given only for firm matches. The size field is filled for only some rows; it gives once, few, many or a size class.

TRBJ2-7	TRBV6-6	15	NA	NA	TGTGCCAGCAGCCAACCGACAGGAACTACCCACGAGCAGTACTTC	CASSQPTGTTHEQYF
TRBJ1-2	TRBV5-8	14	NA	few	TGTGCCAGCAGCTTGGCCGGGACGGCCTATGGCTACACCTTC	CASSLAGTAYGYTF
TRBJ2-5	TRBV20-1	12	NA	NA	TGCAGTGCTTCGGACAGCCAAGAGACCCAGTACTTC	CSASDSQETQYF
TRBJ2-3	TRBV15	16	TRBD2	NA	TGTGCCACCAGCAGAGTAGCGGGGGGAAGCACAGATACGCAGTATTTT	CATSRVAGGSTDTQYF
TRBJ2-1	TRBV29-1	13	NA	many	TGCAGCGTTGACGGGCAGGTGTACAATGAGCAGTTCTTC	CSVDGQVYNEQFF
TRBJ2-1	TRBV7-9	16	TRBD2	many	TGTGCCAGCAGCCGATGGAGCGGGGGGGCCGTCAATGAGCAGTTCTTC	CASSRWSGGAVNEQFF
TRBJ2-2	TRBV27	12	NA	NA	TGTGCCAGCCCAAGAAACACCGGGGAGCTGTTTTTT	CASPRNTGELFF
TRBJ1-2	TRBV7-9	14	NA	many	TGTGCCAGCAGCCCATCCCCTTTTTTCCATGGCTACACCTTC	CASSPSPFFHGYTF
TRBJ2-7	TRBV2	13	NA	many	TGTGCCAGCGGGGACCTTGAGCCATGGGAGCAGTACTTC	CASGDLEPWEQYF
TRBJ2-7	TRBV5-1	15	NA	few	TGCGCCAGCAGCTTTAGCGGCGGAGGTTCCTACGAGCAGTACTTC	CASSFSGGGSYEQYF
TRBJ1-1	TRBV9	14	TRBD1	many	TGTGCCAGCAGCGGCGGGACAGCGAACACTGAAGCTTTCTTT	CASSGGTANTEAFF